This entry lists 27 T cell receptor beta chains sequenced from one sample in a study of tumor-infiltrating lymphocytes in primary liver carcinoma (dated by TCRdb to 2017 to 2019). The sequencer listed for this sample is Illumina HiSeq 2500. A constant-region primer and ProtoScript II reverse transcriptase were used to reverse-transcribe TCRbeta-specific cDNA from about 500 ng total RNA. Construction of the TCRbeta libraries relied on three nested rounds of multiplex PCR, following a slightly modified ARM-PCR procedure. Each of the first two PCR rounds ran for about 10 cycles using multiplex TRBV1-TRBV30 forward primers together with a Cbeta reverse primer. TCRdb's own reprocessing of the public reads used fastp at Q25 and MiXCR and kept productive beta chains. Identical CDR3 proteins give one entry, which carries the most common genes and DNA. This sample lists roughly 120,000 distinct CDR3 sequences; about two thirds were detected once. Over 7.5% of the sample goes to the ten largest clones.

Without any cell sorting, total RNA and DNA were co-extracted from approximately 20-30 mg of bulk tissue using the AllPrep DNA/RNA mini kit. The sequencing input was tumor-adjacent normal liver tissue. The receptor set was obtained from a woman aged 55-70 years with primary liver carcinoma and hepatitis B virus infection.

This clonotype has a handful of counts. A much larger clone lies a single base off, so this may be a read error. The chain joins TRBV5-1 to TRBJ2-7; possibly TRBD1 or TRBD2 for D (5 bases each). V shed 4 bases and J shed 1 base, with 9 bases lying between them. The length of the CDR3 is 13 residues. In germline, CDR1 is SGHRS, CDR2 YFSETQ. In DNA form, the CDR3 reads TGCGCCAGCAGCCGGGGCAGATCCTACGAGCAGTACTTC. Its translation is CASSRGRSYEQYF.

Ten or more counts support this clonotype. The chain uses TRBV28 and TRBJ1-1; no clear D. CDR1 and CDR2 (germline): MDHEN, SYDVKM. The CDR3 consists of 12 residues. The germline V and J ends were trimmed by 2 bases and 11 bases, with 12 bases remaining between them. In DNA, the CDR3 is TGTGCCAGCAGTTTACCGGGCCCGTGGGCTTTCTTT. This sequence encodes CASSLPGPWAFF.

Relative to its sample, this clonotype is medium-sized. J is TRBJ1-5 and V is TRBV4-1; possibly TRBD1 for D (6 bases). CDR1 is MGHRA and CDR2 is YSYEKL in the germline V gene. The CDR3 spans 16 residues. V was trimmed by 5 bases and J by 3 bases, leaving 17 bases between them. The CDR3: CASSATDRSLNQPQHF. CDR3 DNA sequence: TGCGCCAGCAGCGCGACTGACAGGTCCCTCAATCAGCCCCAGCATTTT.

About this clonotype: A much larger clone lies a single base off, so this may be a read error. The genes are TRBV21-1 and TRBJ1-1; the D call TRBD1 from the table was never checked on the DNA. TRBV21-1 is a pseudogene locus. The CDR3 is 16 residues long. CDR3 sequence reads: CVSCGTGAGLNTEAFF. The CDR3 DNA sequence: TGTGTCAGCTGCGGGACAGGGGCGGGATTGAACACTGAAGCTTTCTTT.

The V call is TRBV12-3 or TRBV12-4, the J call TRBJ2-1, with TRBD2 matching 8 bases. The junction had 6 bases not matched to a gene; V was cut back by 2 bases and J by 9 bases. CDR3 length: 14 residues. CDR3 sequence: CASSLTGGPSEQFF. CDR3 bases: TGTGCCAGCAGTTTAACGGGAGGGCCCAGTGAGCAGTTCTTC.

The J gene is TRBJ2-7, the V gene TRBV11-2; TRBD2 agrees at 12 bases. Germline V lookup: CDR1 SGHAT, CDR2 FQNNGV. J gave up 7 bases and V 5 bases, and 15 bases lay outside the gene matches. This CDR3 spans 17 amino acids. The CDR3 coding sequence is TGTGCCAGCAGCCACAACCAGCAGGGACTAGCGGGCGAGGAGCAGTACTTC. Its translation: CASSHNQQGLAGEEQYF.

Worth noting for this clonotype: This could be a read error, since a much larger clone is one nucleotide away. The chain carries TRBV30 and TRBJ1-5, with D possibly being TRBD1 (5 bases). This CDR3 comprises 17 residues. The germline gives CDR1 GTSNPN, CDR2 SVGIG (reference sequence). CDR3 sequence reads: CAWSSPGALGGNQSQHF. The DNA for the CDR3 is TGTGCCTGGAGTAGCCCCGGGGCCCTGGGAGGCAATCAGTCCCAGCATTTT.

V and J are TRBV29-1 and TRBJ2-7, with D maybe TRBD1 (6 bases). The CDR3 spans 14 residues. CDR1 is SQVTM, CDR2 ANQGSEA, per germline. Here the CDR3 DNA reads TGCAATGTTATCGGACAGTCAGGAGGCTACGAGCAGTACTTC. Translating it yields CNVIGQSGGYEQYF.

This clonotype was picked up a small number of times. The junction and the germline gene differ at one end; a read error may be behind it. V usage is TRBV11-2 and J usage is TRBJ1-2, with 7 bases lining up with TRBD1. The CDR3 runs 15 residues. Germline CDR1 reads SGHAT; CDR2 reads FQNNGV. This CDR3 reads CASSPGQSSNYGYTF. In DNA, the CDR3 is TGCGCCAGCAGCCCGGGACAGTCTTCTAACTATGGCTACACCTTC.

To note about this clonotype: A much bigger clone sits one base away, suggesting this may be a read error. The V call is TRBV7-9, the J call TRBJ1-3; D ambiguous. The CDR3 is 16 residues long. Germline CDR1 reads SEHNR; CDR2 reads FQNEAQ (reference sequence). V lost 0 bases to trimming and J lost 6 bases, with 15 bases between them. Here the CDR3 reads CASSLAGSAQANTIYF. For the CDR3, the DNA is TGTGCCAGCAGCTTAGCAGGTAGTGCGCAAGCAAACACCATATATTTT.

Concerning this clonotype itself: One end of the junction is discordant with germline, which a read error may explain. CDR3 sequence reads: CSVTAGTNVVTF. The CDR3 DNA is TGCAGCGTTACCGCTGGGACCAACGTCGTGACTTTC. This chain uses TRBV29-1 with TRBJ2-6, with D perhaps matching TRBD1 or TRBD2 (5 bases each). The CDR3 loop spans 12 amino acids. CDR1 and CDR2 (germline): SQVTM, ANQGSEA. Full variable domain (remainder filled in from reference TRBV29-1 and TRBJ2-6): SAVISQKPSRDICQRGTSLTIQCQVDSQVTMMFWYRQQPGQSLTLIATANQGSEATYESGFVIDKFPISRPNLTFSTLTVSNMSPEDSSIYLCSVTAGTNVVTFGAGSRLTVL.

With respect to this clonotype: At one end, the junction sequence differs from germline, possibly due to a read error. The chain carries TRBV11-3 and TRBJ1-1, with D unclear. Germline CDR1 is SGHNT and CDR2 is YENEEA. CDR3 length equals 13 residues. In nucleotides, the CDR3 is TGTGCCAGCAGCTCTCGAGGGAACACTGAAGCTGTCTTT. It specifies CASSSRGNTEAVF. Complete variable domain (other parts from reference TRBV11-3 and TRBJ1-1): EAGVVQSPRYKIIEKKQPVAFWCNPISGHNTLYWYLQNLGQGPELLIRYENEEAVDDSQLPKDRFSAERLKGVDSTLKIQPAELGDSAVYLCASSSRGNTEAVFGQGTRLTVV.

This clonotype came up a few times. The chain is built from TRBV20-1 and TRBJ2-3; D is unresolved. This CDR3 contains 11 residues. Trimming removed 2 bases from V and 2 bases from J, with 2 bases in between. Germline-derived CDR1 and CDR2 are DFQATT and SNEGSKA (reference sequence). CDR3 nucleotide sequence: TGCAGTGCTAGACTCACAGATACGCAGTATTTT. Its translation: CSARLTDTQYF.

This clonotype has ten or more counts. This chain joins TRBV6-6 and TRBJ1-1; 9 positions agree with TRBD1. This CDR3 contains 16 residues. With V trimmed by 0 bases and J by 5 bases, 7 bases remained unmatched. Germline V gene data show CDR1 as MNHNY and CDR2 as SVGAGI (reference sequence). The CDR3 DNA reads as TGTGCCAGCAGTTACTCGGGGGGACAGGGTTTTACTGAAGCTTTCTTT. Amino acids: CASSYSGGQGFTEAFF.

The rearrangement joins TRBV12-3 or TRBV12-4 to TRBJ2-3, with 7 nucleotides matching TRBD2. There are 15 residues in the CDR3. V shed 4 bases and J 11 bases; nucleotides not matched to a gene: 15. CDR3 in DNA: TGTGCCAGCAGTTCTGGGGGACTAACCAGAAATAGGCAGTATTTT. Its protein is CASSSGGLTRNRQYF.

This clonotype came up a few times. The rearrangement links TRBV14 to TRBJ2-2; D unresolved. Trimming took off 4 bases at V and 1 base at J, with 7 bases between the two ends. The CDR3 length is 14 residues. CDR1 is SGHDN and CDR2 is FVKESK in the germline V gene. The CDR3 DNA sequence: TGTGCCAGCAGCCCAGGACGGAACACCGGGGAGCTGTTTTTT. It translates to CASSPGRNTGELFF.

This clonotype was recorded many times. This rearrangement joins TRBV6-1 to TRBJ2-1, with D perhaps TRBD2 (6 bases). V was shortened by 10 bases and J by 0 bases, with 10 bases between the two germline ends. CDR1 and CDR2 from the germline V gene are MNHNS and SASEGT. The CDR3 contains 13 residues. CDR3 DNA sequence: TGTGCCATTAGCGGTATCTCCTACAATGAGCAGTTCTTC. Protein product: CAISGISYNEQFF.

This clonotype was seen just once. One junction end disagrees with the germline gene, perhaps due to a read error. The chain uses TRBV11-2 and TRBJ1-1; D is possibly TRBD1 (5 bases). The CDR3 loop spans 14 amino acids. Germline-derived CDR1 and CDR2 are SGHAT and FQNNGV. The CDR3 nucleotides read TGTACCAGCAGGCTCAGGGTTAAGAACACTGAAGCTTTCTTT. This codes for CTSRLRVKNTEAFF. The full variable domain, with the rest looked up from reference TRBV11-2 and TRBJ1-1, is EAGVAQSPRYKIIEKRQSVAFWCNPISGHATLYWYQQILGQGPKLLIQFQNNGVVDDSQLPKDRFSAERLKGVDSTLKIQPAKLEDSAVYLCTSRLRVKNTEAFFGQGTRLTVV.

About this clonotype itself: Relative to the germline gene, one junction end is altered; a read error may explain this. The chain employs TRBV11-2 and TRBJ2-1, with D possibly matching TRBD1 (5 bases). Germline V gene sequence: CDR1 SGHAT, CDR2 FQNNGV. There are 15 residues in the CDR3. Here the CDR3 reads CASSLATLGHNEQSF. DNA for the CDR3: TGTGCCAGCAGCTTAGCGACACTGGGGCACAATGAGCAGTCCTTC.

Concerning this clonotype itself: The final CDR3 position lacks the conserved phenylalanine or tryptophan, pointing to a likely read error. This chain joins TRBV11-3 and TRBJ1-1; the D is unclear. The V end was cut by 9 bases, the J end by 3 bases, with 11 bases between. This CDR3 contains 12 residues. Germline V gives CDR1 SGHNT, CDR2 YENEEA. CDR3 protein: CARSKGYTEAFL. The CDR3 DNA reads as TGTGCCAGGAGCAAAGGGTACACTGAAGCTTTCTTA.

In regard to this clonotype: The junction shows a germline mismatch at one end, possibly a read error. The chain combines TRBV4-1 with TRBJ1-5; D is unresolved. Germline V lookup: CDR1 MGHRA, CDR2 YSYEKL. The CDR3 length is 16 residues. Here the CDR3 DNA reads TGCACCAGCAGCCTACGATTTTCGGACCCCAATCGGCCCCAGCATTTT. This codes for CTSSLRFSDPNRPQHF.

Regarding this clonotype: Germline and junction disagree at one end, which may indicate a read error. V gene TRBV5-1 combines with J gene TRBJ1-2; 9 bases line up with TRBD1. Germline-derived CDR1 and CDR2 are SGHRS and YFSETQ. This CDR3 comprises 17 residues. The CDR3 loop reads CVSSLASITGGKNGYTF. CDR3 DNA: TGCGTCAGCAGCTTGGCCTCTATTACAGGGGGCAAGAATGGCTACACCTTC. Full variable domain (rest looked up from reference TRBV5-1 and TRBJ1-2): KAGVTQTPRYLIKTRGQQVTLSCSPISGHRSVSWYQQTPGQGLQFLFEYFSETQRNKGNFPGRFSGRQFSNSRSEMNVSTLELGDSALYLCVSSLASITGGKNGYTFGSGTRLTVV.

This clonotype was counted at least ten times. The V gene is TRBV7-8, the J gene TRBJ2-2; unclear D gene. CDR1 SGHVS and CDR2 FQNEAQ come from the germline V gene. This CDR3 spans 14 amino acids. V lost 3 bases and J 2 bases, leaving 7 bases between the germline ends. Written as DNA, the CDR3 is TGTGCCAGCAGCTTTGGCTCCAACACCGGGGAGCTGTTTTTT. This translates into CASSFGSNTGELFF.

The table lists this clonotype with a few counts. A much larger clone sits a single nucleotide away, making a read error possible. V usage is TRBV13 and J usage is TRBJ2-3, with 8 positions matching TRBD2. The CDR3 loop spans 14 amino acids. Germline CDR1 and CDR2: PRHDT and FYEKMQ (reference sequence). The junction had 6 bases not matched to a gene; V was cut back by 7 bases and J by 3 bases. The CDR3 region has the DNA TGTGCCAGCAACTGGACTAGCAAGACAGATACGCAGTATTTT. As protein: CASNWTSKTDTQYF.

The V gene is TRBV18, the J gene TRBJ1-3; maybe TRBD1 (5 bases). The V end lost 3 bases, the J end lost 9 bases, and 12 bases lay between the germline ends. Germline loops: CDR1 KGHSH, CDR2 LQKENI. The CDR3 length is 13 residues. CDR3 region: CASSPGTPGTIYF. CDR3 sequence (DNA): TGTGCCAGCTCACCTGGGACCCCTGGCACCATATATTTT.

As regards this clonotype: The junction differs from germline at one of its ends, possibly a read error. This chain connects TRBV5-1 to TRBJ2-5; TRBD2 aligns across 11 bases. CDR3 length: 16 residues. Germline V CDR1 and CDR2: SGHRS, YFSETQ. The DNA of the CDR3 is TGCCCCAGCAGCTTAACCGGGACTAGCGGTCAAGAGGCCCAGTACTTC. Its translation: CPSSLTGTSGQEAQYF.

This clonotype was counted at least ten times. V is TRBV10-1 and J is TRBJ2-1, with D perhaps TRBD2 (5 bases). The CDR3 loop spans 12 amino acids. Trimming removed 0 bases from V and 11 bases from J, with 8 bases in between. Germline V gene sequence: CDR1 WNHNN, CDR2 SYGVQD (reference sequence). CDR3 in amino acids: CASSESTGKQFF. The CDR3, as DNA: TGCGCCAGCAGTGAGTCGACCGGGAAGCAGTTCTTC.